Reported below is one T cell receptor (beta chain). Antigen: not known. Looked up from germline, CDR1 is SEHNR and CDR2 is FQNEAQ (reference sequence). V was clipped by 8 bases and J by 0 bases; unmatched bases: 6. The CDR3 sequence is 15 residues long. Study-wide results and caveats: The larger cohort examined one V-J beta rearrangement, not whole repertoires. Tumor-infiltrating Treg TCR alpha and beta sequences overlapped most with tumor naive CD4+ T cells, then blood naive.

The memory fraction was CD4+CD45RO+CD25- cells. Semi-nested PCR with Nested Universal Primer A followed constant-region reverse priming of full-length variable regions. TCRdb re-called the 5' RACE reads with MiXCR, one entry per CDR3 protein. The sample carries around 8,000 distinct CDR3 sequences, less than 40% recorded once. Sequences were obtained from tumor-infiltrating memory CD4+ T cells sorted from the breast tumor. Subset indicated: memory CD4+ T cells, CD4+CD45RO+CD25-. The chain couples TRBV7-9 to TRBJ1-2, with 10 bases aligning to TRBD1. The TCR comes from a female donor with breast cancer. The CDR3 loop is CASGQGGQANYGYTF. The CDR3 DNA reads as TGTGCCAGCGGACAGGGGGGACAGGCTAACTATGGCTACACCTTC.